One sample yielded the 10 T cell receptor beta chains listed below, sequenced in a study of cytotoxic CD8 clonotypes in ibrutinib-treated CLL. Measured with immunoSEQ multiplex PCR; TCRdb has only the in-frame clones, and not every one. Here the sample spans some 81,000 clones, roughly 80% being singletons. Here the sequenced sample was PBMCs, taken after 12 months of ibrutinib treatment. The receptor set was obtained from a human donor with chronic lymphocytic leukemia.

V gene TRBV2 combines with J gene TRBJ1-1, with TRBD1 identical over 8 bases. Germline trimming cut 4 bases from V and 9 bases from J; bases unmatched to any gene: 13. CDR3 size: 15 residues. Germline CDR1 is SNHLY and CDR2 is FYNNEI. As DNA, the CDR3 is TGTGCCAGCAGTGCCCAGGGACAGGCCCCGTCCCAAGCTTTCTTT. It yields the protein CASSAQGQAPSQAFF.

This clone was observed a few times. Other DNA variants within this sample encode the same CDR3. The chain employs TRBV2 and TRBJ2-5, with a possible D match to TRBD2 (6 bases). Germline assignment: CDR1 SNHLY and CDR2 FYNNEI. V was shortened by 6 bases and J by 4 bases, with 6 bases between the two germline ends. The CDR3 loop spans 11 amino acids. CDR3 DNA: TGTGCCAGCAGGGAGGGAGAGACCCAGTACTTC. Amino acids: CASREGETQYF.

The V and J genes are TRBV13 and TRBJ1-1, with a tentative D call TRBD1 (5 bases). Germline V gene data show CDR1 as PRHDT and CDR2 as FYEKMQ (reference sequence). The CDR3 length is 14 residues. Trimming pared 0 bases from V and 7 bases from J, leaving 12 bases between. In DNA, the CDR3 is TGTGCCAGCAGCTTAGGTGGGCCGGGGGGTGAAGCTTTCTTT. It encodes CASSLGGPGGEAFF. The full variable domain, its missing parts supplied by reference TRBV13 and TRBJ1-1, is AAGVIQSPRHLIKEKRETATLKCYPIPRHDTVYWYQQGPGQDPQFLISFYEKMQSDKGSIPDRFSAQQFSDYHSELNMSSLELGDSALYFCASSLGGPGGEAFFGQGTRLTVV.

The chain employs TRBV9 and TRBJ2-1; 12 bases map to TRBD2. The V segment lost 6 bases and the J segment 9 bases; nucleotides outside the gene matches: 13. From germline, CDR1 is SGDLS and CDR2 YYNGEE. CDR3 size: 16 residues. The CDR3 sequence is CASTPGLAGGLGEQFF. The CDR3 DNA follows: TGTGCCAGCACCCCCGGCCTAGCGGGGGGGCTTGGTGAGCAGTTCTTC.

V gene TRBV7-3 combines with J gene TRBJ2-7; D possibly uses TRBD1 or TRBD2 (7 bases each). This CDR3 has 14 amino acids. Looked up from germline, CDR1 is SGHTA and CDR2 is FQGTGA. V lost 5 bases and J 4 bases, leaving 15 bases between the germline ends. The CDR3 protein is CASSPQGGPYEQYF. DNA of the CDR3: TGTGCCAGCAGCCCCCAGGGGGGGCCATACGAGCAGTACTTC. Supplemented by reference TRBV7-3 and TRBJ2-7, the full variable domain reads GAGVSQTPSNKVTEKGKYVELRCDPISGHTALYWYRQSLGQGPEFLIYFQGTGAADDSGLPNDRFFAVRPEGSVSTLKIQRTERGDSAVYLCASSPQGGPYEQYFGPGTRLTVT.

The rearrangement uses TRBV28 and TRBJ1-2; D remains unclear. Germline V gives CDR1 MDHEN, CDR2 SYDVKM. The CDR3 is 11 residues long. The DNA for the CDR3 is TGTGTTTCCCGAGCTAACTATGGCTACACCTTC. Amino acids: CVSRANYGYTF.

The chain uses TRBV28 and TRBJ2-1, with D maybe TRBD2 (6 bases). The CDR3 runs to 15 residues. CDR1 and CDR2 (germline): MDHEN, SYDVKM. V was clipped by 1 base and J by 3 bases, with 10 bases between them. In DNA form, the CDR3 reads TGTGCCAGCAGTTTATTGAGGGAGGTCTACAATGAGCAGTTCTTC. Its translation: CASSLLREVYNEQFF.

The rearrangement joins TRBV27 to TRBJ2-3, with 13 bases fitting TRBD2. The germline CDR1 and CDR2 sequences are MNHEY and SMNVEV (reference sequence). The V and J ends lost 5 bases and 3 bases, in that order; junction bases with no gene match: 2. The CDR3 covers 15 residues. The CDR3 region has the DNA TGTGCCAGCAGTCGGGGACTAGCGGGGACAGATACGCAGTATTTT. As protein: CASSRGLAGTDTQYF.

This chain connects TRBV6-6 to TRBJ1-4, with D possibly TRBD1 on 5 matching bases. The CDR3 has 15 residues. The V and J ends lost 2 bases and 8 bases respectively, with 15 bases between them. In germline, CDR1 is MNHNY, CDR2 SVGAGI (reference sequence). In DNA form, the CDR3 reads TGTGCCAGCAGTTACCGGGGAGGGGATAGGGAAAAACTGTTTTTT. Amino acid sequence: CASSYRGGDREKLFF.

This rearrangement joins TRBV30 to TRBJ1-6; D remains ambiguous. CDR3 length equals 12 residues. V was pared by 2 bases and J by 11 bases, with 10 bases between. Germline CDR1 and CDR2: GTSNPN and SVGIG (reference sequence). CDR3 in DNA: TGTGCCTGGAGTCCCAAGCCCGCACCCCTCCACTTT. Its translation: CAWSPKPAPLHF.